These 15 T cell receptor beta chains were all obtained from the same sample, sequenced in a study of patients and donors after allogeneic stem cell transplantation. TCRdb used MiXCR to reprocess the RT-PCR reads, holding one entry per CDR3 protein. The sample lists over 350,000 distinct CDR3 sequences, 16% seen once, with about 7% in the top ten. Sequencing was done on a sample of blood, either unsorted or a sorted T cell fraction (not recorded which). All receptors come from a human donor who was either an allogeneic HSCT recipient or a stem cell or donor lymphocyte infusion donor (not recorded which). It is not recorded whose cells these are; they may come from a transplant donor.

This clonotype was observed a handful of times. The V and J genes are TRBV7-9 and TRBJ2-7; D is uncertain. Trimming pared 4 bases from V and 5 bases from J, leaving 15 bases between. The CDR3 runs 14 residues. Germline V gene data show CDR1 as SEHNR and CDR2 as FQNEAQ (reference sequence). In DNA form, the CDR3 reads TGTGCCAGCAGCTCGACTCACCAGTCCCACGAGCAGTACTTC. Translating gives CASSSTHQSHEQYF. Complete variable domain (other parts from reference TRBV7-9 and TRBJ2-7): DTGVSQNPRHKITKRGQNVTFRCDPISEHNRLYWYRQTLGQGPEFLTYFQNEAQLEKSRLLSDRFSAERPKGSFSTLEIQRTEQGDSAMYLCASSSTHQSHEQYFGPGTRLTVT.

This clonotype was recorded a few times. V gene TRBV7-2 combines with J gene TRBJ2-5, with TRBD2 matching 8 bases. The CDR3 runs 15 residues. The germline V gene encodes CDR1 SGHTA and CDR2 FQGNSA. V was clipped by 6 bases and J by 5 bases; unmatched bases: 11. CDR3 in amino acids: CASSPQAGAGETQYF. In nucleotides, the CDR3 is TGTGCCAGCAGTCCCCAAGCGGGGGCGGGGGAGACCCAGTACTTC. Looking up the rest from reference TRBV7-2 and TRBJ2-5 gives the full variable domain: GAGVSQSPSNKVTEKGKDVELRCDPISGHTALYWYRQSLGQGLEFLIYFQGNSAPDKSGLPSDRFSAERTGGSVSTLTIQRTQQEDSAVYLCASSPQAGAGETQYFGPGTRLLVL.

This clonotype was picked up a small number of times. The rearrangement joins TRBV19 to TRBJ1-6; no definite D call. Germline V gives CDR1 LNHDA, CDR2 SQIVND (reference sequence). There are 15 residues in the CDR3. The V end was cut by 5 bases, the J end by 4 bases, with 12 bases between. The CDR3 DNA reads TGTGCCAGTAGTCCACTATGGGAGTATAATTCACCCCTCCACTTT. Translated, it gives CASSPLWEYNSPLHF.

This clonotype was counted between two and nine times. The chain uses TRBV24-1 and TRBJ1-1, with D possibly being TRBD1 (5 bases). From germline, CDR1 is KGHDR and CDR2 SFDVKD. The CDR3 covers 13 residues. V lost 8 bases to trimming and J lost 5 bases, with 14 bases between them. The CDR3 is CATKRSGGTEAFF. The CDR3 DNA sequence: TGTGCCACCAAACGGAGTGGGGGTACTGAAGCTTTCTTT.

This clonotype was counted between two and nine times. The chain links TRBV7-6 to TRBJ2-2, with D perhaps TRBD1 or TRBD2 (5 bases each). The CDR3 is made up of 13 amino acids. Per the germline V gene, CDR1 is SGHVS and CDR2 is FNYEAQ. V was clipped by 8 bases and J by 6 bases, with 13 bases between them. This CDR3 is CASGLQGSGELFF. The CDR3 bases are TGTGCCAGCGGACTGCAGGGCTCCGGGGAGCTGTTTTTT.

The table lists this clonotype with many counts. This chain uses TRBV11-2 with TRBJ2-1; D may match TRBD1 or TRBD2 (6 bases each). The CDR3 loop spans 18 amino acids. Trimming stripped 2 bases from V and 1 base from J, with 18 bases between. Germline CDR1 and CDR2: SGHAT and FQNNGV. The CDR3 loop reads CASSLRQVPGVSYNEQFF. The DNA of the CDR3 is TGTGCCAGCAGCTTAAGACAGGTCCCGGGGGTATCCTACAATGAGCAGTTCTTC.

The chain uses TRBV2 and TRBJ2-3; 9 bases agree with TRBD2. Germline values: CDR1 SNHLY, CDR2 FYNNEI. The CDR3 covers 18 residues. J was trimmed by 0 bases and V by 7 bases; bases with no gene match: 14. The CDR3: CASNPLGTSRGSTDTQYF. For the CDR3, the DNA is TGTGCCAGCAACCCCCTCGGGACTAGCCGAGGGAGCACAGATACGCAGTATTTT.

V and J are TRBV6-5 and TRBJ2-3, with 13 bases lining up with TRBD2. The V segment lost 2 bases and the J segment 9 bases; nucleotides outside the gene matches: 5. The CDR3 is 15 amino acids. Germline V lookup: CDR1 MNHEY, CDR2 SVGAGI. As DNA, the CDR3 is TGTGCCAGCAGTTACGTGGGACTAGCGGGAAAGACGCAGTATTTT. As protein: CASSYVGLAGKTQYF.

This clonotype was detected a few times. J is TRBJ1-4 and V is TRBV11-2; a possible D gene is TRBD1 (5 bases). From germline, CDR1 is SGHAT and CDR2 FQNNGV. V shed 5 bases and J shed 4 bases, with 14 bases lying between them. The CDR3 extends over 15 amino acids. The CDR3, as DNA: TGTGCCAGCAGCGCGGGGACCCATATTAATGAAAAACTGTTTTTT. Translating it yields CASSAGTHINEKLFF.

The chain combines TRBV7-8 with TRBJ2-3; D not resolved. The CDR3 covers 12 residues. Germline assignment: CDR1 SGHVS and CDR2 FQNEAQ. Trimming took 4 bases from V and 5 from J, leaving 7 bases between them. CDR3 in amino acids: CASSSLEDTQYF. CDR3 DNA sequence: TGTGCCAGCAGCTCGCTGGAAGATACGCAGTATTTT.

The chain carries TRBV7-8 and TRBJ2-3, with a tentative D call TRBD2 (6 bases). Germline CDR1 SGHVS, CDR2 FQNEAQ. V lost 2 bases and J lost 3, with 18 bases in between. The CDR3 runs to 17 residues. The DNA of the CDR3 is TGTGCCAGCAGCTTAAACATTTACTCTCTAGCGACAGATACGCAGTATTTT. Protein product: CASSLNIYSLATDTQYF.

The chain combines TRBV20-1 with TRBJ2-1; D gene ambiguous. V was cut by 6 bases and J by 4 bases, with 22 bases left in between. CDR1 DFQATT and CDR2 SNEGSKA come from the germline V gene (reference sequence). CDR3 length: 16 residues. For the CDR3, the DNA is TGCAGTGCCCCTCGAGACTCCCGGATGCTTTACAATGAGCAGTTCTTC. Residues: CSAPRDSRMLYNEQFF.

The chain joins TRBV20-1 to TRBJ2-7, with 10 bases matching TRBD2. Germline trimming cut 3 bases from V and 1 base from J; bases unmatched to any gene: 3. Germline loops: CDR1 DFQATT, CDR2 SNEGSKA (reference sequence). The CDR3 is 14 residues long. The CDR3 DNA reads TGCAGTGCTAGTGTAGCGGGGGGTTCCTACGAGCAGTACTTC. Translation: CSASVAGGSYEQYF.

The genes are TRBV25-1 and TRBJ1-1; 7 positions match TRBD1. Germline lookup yields CDR1 MGHDK and CDR2 SYGVNS. After removal of 6 bases from V and 5 bases from J, the junction contained 12 bases not matched to a gene. The CDR3 spans 15 residues. CDR3 DNA: TGTGCCAGCAGCCAGGGGGGCGCATCCGTGACTGAAGCTTTCTTT. It is translated as CASSQGGASVTEAFF.

This clonotype was counted between two and nine times. The rearrangement uses TRBV11-2 and TRBJ2-5; 9 nucleotides agree with TRBD1. This CDR3 comprises 18 residues. The junction had 13 bases not matched to a gene; V was cut back by 3 bases and J by 2 bases. CDR1 SGHAT and CDR2 FQNNGV come from the germline V gene. This CDR3 reads CASSLGRVGQGIQETQYF. The DNA for the CDR3 is TGTGCCAGCAGCTTGGGGCGTGTTGGACAGGGGATTCAAGAGACCCAGTACTTC.